The 19 T cell receptor beta chains presented below share a single source sample, sequenced in a study of identical twins. From the 5' RACE reads, TCRdb called clonotypes with MiXCR, one entry per CDR3 protein. The sample has some 500,000 distinct CDR3 sequences; 9.6% are singletons. These data were also reused for a study on yellow fever vaccine responses in identical twins.

The material sequenced was PBMCs. These receptors originate from a woman aged 18-29 years in good health.

The rearrangement links TRBV7-6 to TRBJ2-2; D is unresolved. Per germline, CDR1 SGHVS and CDR2 FNYEAQ. The germline V and J ends were trimmed by 1 base and 0 bases, with 12 bases remaining between them. This CDR3 comprises 17 residues. CDR3 amino acids: CASSLVRFNSNTGELFF. The DNA of the CDR3 is TGTGCCAGCAGCTTAGTCAGGTTCAACTCGAACACCGGGGAGCTGTTTTTT.

This clonotype was seen a handful of times. The rearrangement uses TRBV25-1 and TRBJ2-1, with D uncertain. Between the trimmed V and J ends, which lost 1 base and 7 bases, there was a span of 5 bases. Germline loops: CDR1 MGHDK, CDR2 SYGVNS. The CDR3 length is 12 residues. CDR3 residues: CASSESFNEQFF. The DNA of the CDR3 is TGTGCCAGCAGTGAATCCTTTAATGAGCAGTTCTTC. Drawing the rest from reference TRBV25-1 and TRBJ2-1, the complete variable domain is EADIYQTPRYLVIGTGKKITLECSQTMGHDKMYWYQQDPGMELHLIHYSYGVNSTEKGDLSSESTVSRIRTEHFPLTLESARPSHTSQYLCASSESFNEQFFGPGTRLTVL.

The rearrangement uses TRBV6-2 or TRBV6-3 and TRBJ2-4; tentatively, D is TRBD2 (5 bases). V lost 0 bases, J lost 6 bases, and 15 bases lay in between. The CDR3 length is 16 residues. Germline CDR1 and CDR2: MNHEY and SVGEGT. As DNA, the CDR3 is TGTGCCAGCAGTTACTCGAGCGACTACCCAGGAAACATTCAGTACTTC. As protein: CASSYSSDYPGNIQYF.

This clonotype was counted a few times. CDR3 residues: CSARGSREGEKLFF. The CDR3 coding sequence is TGCAGTGCTAGAGGGTCTCGGGAAGGGGAAAAACTGTTTTTT. V and J are TRBV20-1 and TRBJ1-4; D is ambiguous. V was pared by 1 base and J by 8 bases, with 14 bases between. Germline CDR1 and CDR2: DFQATT and SNEGSKA (reference sequence). The CDR3 length is 14 residues.

This clonotype was found a few times. The rearrangement links TRBV5-1 to TRBJ2-7; TRBD1 agrees at 11 bases. CDR1 is SGHRS, CDR2 YFSETQ, per germline. J lost 2 bases, V lost 4 bases, and 8 bases had no gene match. The CDR3 totals 16 residues. The DNA of the CDR3 is TGCGCCAGCAGCGAAGGGACAGGGGGTCCCCCCTACGAGCAGTACTTC. Its translation is CASSEGTGGPPYEQYF.

This clonotype was detected only a few times. J is TRBJ2-1 and V is TRBV20-1; 14 nucleotides agree with TRBD2. Unmatched junction bases numbered 3, after V lost 5 bases and J lost 6 bases. This CDR3 is built from 14 residues. The germline CDR1 and CDR2 sequences are DFQATT and SNEGSKA (reference sequence). In DNA form, the CDR3 reads TGCAGTGCTGGGACTAGCGGGGGCCGCAATGAGCAGTTCTTC. As protein: CSAGTSGGRNEQFF.

This clonotype appeared a few times. The J gene is TRBJ2-7, the V gene TRBV20-1; 8 positions agree with TRBD2. CDR3 length: 14 amino acids. The V gene's germline CDR1 is DFQATT and CDR2 SNEGSKA (reference sequence). With V trimmed by 6 bases and J by 0 bases, 7 bases remained unmatched. The CDR3 nucleotides read TGCAGTGCCACACTAGCGGAAAACTCCTACGAGCAGTACTTC. Protein sequence: CSATLAENSYEQYF.

Ten or more counts support this clonotype. This chain connects TRBV3-1 to TRBJ2-1; 8 nucleotides match TRBD2. The CDR3 totals 11 residues. Germline loops: CDR1 LGHDT, CDR2 YNNKEL (reference sequence). V shed 3 bases and J 12 bases; nucleotides not matched to a gene: 1. The CDR3 DNA is TGTGCCAGCAGCCACGGACTAGCGCAGTTCTTC. Residues: CASSHGLAQFF.

In this sample, this clonotype turned up many times. This chain links TRBV27 with TRBJ1-4, with D uncertain. The CDR3 is 11 amino acids. The V end lost 6 bases, the J end lost 8 bases, and 7 bases lay between the germline ends. Germline V gene sequence: CDR1 MNHEY, CDR2 SMNVEV (reference sequence). This chain's CDR3 is CASRSGEKLFF. The CDR3 DNA reads TGTGCCAGCAGAAGTGGGGAAAAACTGTTTTTT.

This clonotype was counted a few times. V is TRBV20-1 and J is TRBJ1-5, with 8 bases aligning to TRBD1. The V segment lost 3 bases and the J segment 5 bases; nucleotides outside the gene matches: 12. CDR1 and CDR2 (germline): DFQATT, SNEGSKA (reference sequence). The CDR3 loop spans 16 amino acids. The CDR3 sequence: CSASKNPGTGDQPQHF. For the CDR3, the DNA is TGCAGTGCTAGTAAAAACCCCGGGACAGGCGATCAGCCCCAGCATTTT.

This clonotype was found many times. V gene TRBV29-1 combines with J gene TRBJ2-2; D unresolved. V was trimmed by 6 bases and J by 0 bases, leaving 8 bases between them. Germline V gives CDR1 SQVTM, CDR2 ANQGSEA. CDR3 length: 13 residues. The CDR3 bases are TGCAGCGTCATCATAGCGAACACCGGGGAGCTGTTTTTT. It yields the protein CSVIIANTGELFF.

This clonotype was counted many times. The chain recombines TRBV5-1 with TRBJ2-1, with 8 bases aligning to TRBD1. Unmatched junction bases numbered 6, after V lost 2 bases and J lost 5 bases. CDR3 length: 15 residues. Looked up from germline, CDR1 is SGHRS and CDR2 is YFSETQ. CDR3 residues: CASSLPGQAHNEQFF. The CDR3 DNA is TGCGCCAGCAGCTTACCGGGACAGGCCCACAATGAGCAGTTCTTC.

This clonotype has just one count. This chain uses TRBV5-4 with TRBJ2-5, with 9 bases aligning to TRBD1. Germline values: CDR1 SGHNT, CDR2 YYREEE (reference sequence). The CDR3 contains 15 residues. After removal of 4 bases from V and 1 base from J, the junction contained 5 bases not matched to a gene. The CDR3: CASSPQGAPQETQYF. The CDR3, as DNA: TGTGCCAGCAGCCCACAGGGGGCCCCCCAAGAGACCCAGTACTTC.

The V gene is TRBV10-3, the J gene TRBJ2-7; D remains unclear. V lost 3 bases to trimming and J lost 4 bases, with 7 bases between them. The germline CDR1 and CDR2 sequences are ENHRY and SYGVKD. The CDR3 is 12 amino acids. The CDR3 DNA is TGTGCCATCAGTGATTTAAGATACGAGCAGTACTTC. Translating gives CAISDLRYEQYF.

This clonotype was seen more than once but under ten times. The chain links TRBV11-3 to TRBJ2-1; D assignment may be TRBD1 or TRBD2 (5 bases each). CDR3 length equals 16 residues. Trimming pared 3 bases from V and 2 bases from J, leaving 14 bases between. CDR1 and CDR2 (germline): SGHNT, YENEEA. The CDR3 DNA follows: TGTGCCAGCAGCTTTTTTGACGGGGCCACCTACAATGAGCAGTTCTTC. It codes for CASSFFDGATYNEQFF.

This clonotype occurred many times. The rearrangement uses TRBV15 and TRBJ1-2; 9 bases agree with TRBD1. With 7 bases clipped from V and 3 bases from J, the junction kept 12 bases outside the gene matches. This CDR3 region has 16 residues. Germline values: CDR1 LNHNV, CDR2 YYDKDF (reference sequence). The CDR3 DNA reads TGTGCCACCACCCCGGGACAGGGTTTTTCTTACTATGGCTACACCTTC. Translated, it gives CATTPGQGFSYYGYTF.

This rearrangement joins TRBV7-2 to TRBJ2-5; a possible D gene is TRBD2 (5 bases). V lost 3 bases, J lost 13 bases, and 9 bases lay in between. The CDR3 runs to 10 residues. The germline gives CDR1 SGHTA, CDR2 FQGNSA. The CDR3 is CASSLEDLYF. DNA for the CDR3: TGTGCCAGCAGCTTGGAGGACCTGTACTTC.

This clonotype was counted ten times or more. The rearrangement joins TRBV20-1 to TRBJ2-2; D gene unclear. The ends were cut back, 3 bases at V and 0 bases at J, with 8 bases in the middle. The CDR3 contains 14 residues. Per germline, CDR1 DFQATT and CDR2 SNEGSKA (reference sequence). CDR3 nucleotides: TGCAGTGCTAGGGGTGTCCCGAACACCGGGGAGCTGTTTTTT. This sequence encodes CSARGVPNTGELFF.

This clonotype was counted a few times. The chain couples TRBV11-2 to TRBJ2-7, with TRBD2 matching over 8 bases. J lost 2 bases, V lost 4 bases, and 16 bases had no gene match. Per germline, CDR1 SGHAT and CDR2 FQNNGV. CDR3 size: 18 residues. CDR3 protein: CASSSPRGLAGNAYEQYF. The CDR3 nucleotides read TGTGCCAGCAGCTCACCCCGGGGTCTAGCGGGTAACGCCTACGAGCAGTACTTC.